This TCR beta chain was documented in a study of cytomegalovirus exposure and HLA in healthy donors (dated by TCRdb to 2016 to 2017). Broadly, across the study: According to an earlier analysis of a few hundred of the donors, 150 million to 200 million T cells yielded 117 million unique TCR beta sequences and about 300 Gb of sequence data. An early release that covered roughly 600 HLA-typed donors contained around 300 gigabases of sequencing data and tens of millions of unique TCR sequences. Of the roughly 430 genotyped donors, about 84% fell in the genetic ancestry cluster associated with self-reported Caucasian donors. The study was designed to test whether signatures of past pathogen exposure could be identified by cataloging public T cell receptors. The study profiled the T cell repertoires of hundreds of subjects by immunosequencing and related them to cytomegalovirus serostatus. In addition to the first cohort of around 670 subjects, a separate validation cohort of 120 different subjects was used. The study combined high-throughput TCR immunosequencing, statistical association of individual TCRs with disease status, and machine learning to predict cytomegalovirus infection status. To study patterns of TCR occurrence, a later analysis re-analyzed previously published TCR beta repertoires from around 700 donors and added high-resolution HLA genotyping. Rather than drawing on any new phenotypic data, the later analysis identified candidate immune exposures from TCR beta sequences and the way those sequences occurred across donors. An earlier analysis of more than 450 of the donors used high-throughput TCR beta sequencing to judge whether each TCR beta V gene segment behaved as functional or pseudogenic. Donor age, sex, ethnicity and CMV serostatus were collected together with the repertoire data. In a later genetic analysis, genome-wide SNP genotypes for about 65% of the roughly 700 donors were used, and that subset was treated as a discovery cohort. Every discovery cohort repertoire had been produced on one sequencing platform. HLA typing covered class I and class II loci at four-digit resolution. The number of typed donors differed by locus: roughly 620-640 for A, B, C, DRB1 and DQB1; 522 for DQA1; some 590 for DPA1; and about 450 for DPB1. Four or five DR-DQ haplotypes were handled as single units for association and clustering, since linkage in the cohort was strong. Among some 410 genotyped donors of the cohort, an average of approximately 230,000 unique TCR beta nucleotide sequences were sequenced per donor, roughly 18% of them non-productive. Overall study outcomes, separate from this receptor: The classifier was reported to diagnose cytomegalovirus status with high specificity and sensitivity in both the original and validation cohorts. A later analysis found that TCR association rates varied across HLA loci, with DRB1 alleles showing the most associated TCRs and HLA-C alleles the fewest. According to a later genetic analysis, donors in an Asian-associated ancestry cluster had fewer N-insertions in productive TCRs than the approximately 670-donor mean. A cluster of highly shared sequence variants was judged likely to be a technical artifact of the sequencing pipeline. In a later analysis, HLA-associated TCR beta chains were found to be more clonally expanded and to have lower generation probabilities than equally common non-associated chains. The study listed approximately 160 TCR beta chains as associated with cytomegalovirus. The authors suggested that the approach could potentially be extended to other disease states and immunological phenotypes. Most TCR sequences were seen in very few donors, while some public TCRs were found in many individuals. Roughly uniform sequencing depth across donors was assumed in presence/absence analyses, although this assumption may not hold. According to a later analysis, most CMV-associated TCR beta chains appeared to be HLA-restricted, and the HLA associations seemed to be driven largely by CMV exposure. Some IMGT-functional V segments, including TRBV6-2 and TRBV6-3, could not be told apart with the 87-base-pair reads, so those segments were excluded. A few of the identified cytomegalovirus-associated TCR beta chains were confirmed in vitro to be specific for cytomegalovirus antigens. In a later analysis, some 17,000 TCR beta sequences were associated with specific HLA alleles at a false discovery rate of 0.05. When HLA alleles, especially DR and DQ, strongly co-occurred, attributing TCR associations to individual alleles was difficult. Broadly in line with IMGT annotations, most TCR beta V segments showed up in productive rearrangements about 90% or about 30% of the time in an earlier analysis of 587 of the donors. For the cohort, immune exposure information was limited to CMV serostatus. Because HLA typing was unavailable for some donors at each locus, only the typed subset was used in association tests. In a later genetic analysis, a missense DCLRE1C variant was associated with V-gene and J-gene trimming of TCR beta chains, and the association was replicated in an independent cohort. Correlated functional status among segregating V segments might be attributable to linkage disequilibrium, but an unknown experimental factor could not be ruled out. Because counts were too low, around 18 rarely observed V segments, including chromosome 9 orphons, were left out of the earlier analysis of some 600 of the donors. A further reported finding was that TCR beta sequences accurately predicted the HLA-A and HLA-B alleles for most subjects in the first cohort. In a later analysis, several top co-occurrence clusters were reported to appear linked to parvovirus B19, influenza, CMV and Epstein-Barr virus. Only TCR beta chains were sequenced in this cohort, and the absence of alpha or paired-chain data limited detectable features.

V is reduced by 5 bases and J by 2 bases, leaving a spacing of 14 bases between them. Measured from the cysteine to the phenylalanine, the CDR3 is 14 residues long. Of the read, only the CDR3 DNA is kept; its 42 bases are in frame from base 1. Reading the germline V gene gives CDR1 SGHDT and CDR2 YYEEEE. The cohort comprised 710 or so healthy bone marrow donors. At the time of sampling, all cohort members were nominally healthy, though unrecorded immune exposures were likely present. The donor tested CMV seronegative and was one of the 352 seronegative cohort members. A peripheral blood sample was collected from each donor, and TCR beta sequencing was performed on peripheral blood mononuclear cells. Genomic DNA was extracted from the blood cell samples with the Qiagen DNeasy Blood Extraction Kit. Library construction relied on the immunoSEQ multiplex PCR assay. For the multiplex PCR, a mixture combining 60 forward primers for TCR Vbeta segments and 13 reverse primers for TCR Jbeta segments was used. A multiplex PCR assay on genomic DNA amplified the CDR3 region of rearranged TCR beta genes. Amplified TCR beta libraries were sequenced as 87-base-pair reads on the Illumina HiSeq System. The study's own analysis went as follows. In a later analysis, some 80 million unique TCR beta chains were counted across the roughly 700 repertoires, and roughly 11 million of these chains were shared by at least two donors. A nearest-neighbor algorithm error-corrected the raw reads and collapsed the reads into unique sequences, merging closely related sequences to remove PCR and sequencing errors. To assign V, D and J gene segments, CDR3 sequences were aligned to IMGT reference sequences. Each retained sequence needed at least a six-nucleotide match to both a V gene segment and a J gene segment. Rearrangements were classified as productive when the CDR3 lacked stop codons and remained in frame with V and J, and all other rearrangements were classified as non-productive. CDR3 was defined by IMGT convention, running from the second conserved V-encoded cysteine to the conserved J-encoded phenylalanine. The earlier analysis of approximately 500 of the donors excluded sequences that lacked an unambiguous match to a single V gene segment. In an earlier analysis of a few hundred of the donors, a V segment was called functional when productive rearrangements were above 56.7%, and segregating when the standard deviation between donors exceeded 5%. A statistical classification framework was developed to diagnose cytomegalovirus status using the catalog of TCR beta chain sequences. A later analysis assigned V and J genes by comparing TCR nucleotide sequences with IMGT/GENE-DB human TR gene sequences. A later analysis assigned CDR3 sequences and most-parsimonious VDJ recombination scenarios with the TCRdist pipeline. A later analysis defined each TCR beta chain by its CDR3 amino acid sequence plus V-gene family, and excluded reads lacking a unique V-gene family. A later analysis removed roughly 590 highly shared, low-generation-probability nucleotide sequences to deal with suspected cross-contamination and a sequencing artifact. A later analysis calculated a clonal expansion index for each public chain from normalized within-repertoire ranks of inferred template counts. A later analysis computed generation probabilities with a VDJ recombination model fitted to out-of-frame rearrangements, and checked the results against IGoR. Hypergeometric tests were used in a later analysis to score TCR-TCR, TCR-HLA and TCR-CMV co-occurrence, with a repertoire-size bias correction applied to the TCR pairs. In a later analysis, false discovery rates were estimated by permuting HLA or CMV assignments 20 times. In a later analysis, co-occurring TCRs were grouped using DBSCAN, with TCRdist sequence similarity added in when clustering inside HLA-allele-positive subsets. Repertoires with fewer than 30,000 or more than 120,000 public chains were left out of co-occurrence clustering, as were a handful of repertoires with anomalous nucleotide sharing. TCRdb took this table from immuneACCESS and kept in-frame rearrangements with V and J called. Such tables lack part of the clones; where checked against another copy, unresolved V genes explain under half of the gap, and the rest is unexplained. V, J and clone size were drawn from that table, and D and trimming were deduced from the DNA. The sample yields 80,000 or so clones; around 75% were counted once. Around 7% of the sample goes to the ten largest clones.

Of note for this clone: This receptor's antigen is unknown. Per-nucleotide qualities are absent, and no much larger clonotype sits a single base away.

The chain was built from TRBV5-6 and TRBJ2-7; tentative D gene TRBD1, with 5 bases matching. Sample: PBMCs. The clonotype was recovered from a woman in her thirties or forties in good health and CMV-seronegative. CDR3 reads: CASRPTGSTYEQYF. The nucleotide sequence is TGTGCCAGCAGGCCCACAGGTTCAACCTACGAGCAGTACTTC.